These 9 T cell receptor beta chains were all obtained from the same sample, sequenced in a study of T cell repertoires in cytomegalovirus infection. These receptors have no identified antigens. TCRdb recomputed calls from the reads with MiXCR, one row per CDR3 protein. The sample has hundreds of thousands of distinct CDR3 sequences; roughly 42% are singletons. This specimen was cultured PBMCs, taken from culture after CMV antigen stimulation. The receptors derive from a human donor in good health (CMV status not recorded). Some clones in this sample may be carry-over from other donors' samples.

This chain joins TRBV2 and TRBJ2-7, with TRBD2 matching over 11 bases. This CDR3 is built from 13 residues. V was pared by 10 bases and J by 6 bases, with 8 bases of the junction left unmatched. CDR1 is SNHLY, CDR2 FYNNEI, per germline. CDR3 protein: CATQTSGNREQYF. The CDR3 bases are TGTGCCACTCAGACTAGCGGGAATCGCGAGCAGTACTTC.

The V and J genes are TRBV20-1 and TRBJ2-5; perhaps TRBD2 as D (6 bases). Germline V gives CDR1 DFQATT, CDR2 SNEGSKA (reference sequence). This CDR3 is built from 14 residues. V was shortened by 7 bases and J by 1 base, with 16 bases between the two germline ends. CDR3 residues: CSVHSGPLQETQYF. The CDR3 nucleotides are TGCAGTGTCCATAGCGGCCCTCTCCAAGAGACCCAGTACTTC.

The chain is built from TRBV20-1 and TRBJ2-5; TRBD1 agrees at 7 bases. The V gene end was trimmed by 8 bases and the J gene end by 4 bases; junction bases not matched to a gene: 13. The CDR3 sequence is 14 residues long. CDR1 DFQATT and CDR2 SNEGSKA come from the germline V gene (reference sequence). The CDR3 DNA sequence: TGCAGTTCCCATGGGACAGATAGTACAGAGACCCAGTACTTC. It is translated as CSSHGTDSTETQYF.

V gene TRBV18 combines with J gene TRBJ2-1; 7 nucleotides agree with TRBD1. V dropped 5 bases and J dropped 7; count of bases not matched to a gene: 5. The CDR3 contains 13 residues. Germline V gene sequence: CDR1 KGHSH, CDR2 LQKENI. In nucleotides, the CDR3 is TGTGCCAGCTCATCCGGGACAGCAAATGAGCAGTTCTTC. This sequence encodes CASSSGTANEQFF.

The rearrangement uses TRBV6-1 and TRBJ2-1, with 13 bases lining up with TRBD2. J was trimmed by 3 bases and V by 6 bases; bases with no gene match: 5. CDR1 and CDR2 (germline): MNHNS, SASEGT. The CDR3 is 16 amino acids. For the CDR3, the DNA is TGTGCCAGCAGCCCCGGGACTAGCGGGGACTACAATGAGCAGTTCTTC. Translating it yields CASSPGTSGDYNEQFF.

The chain carries TRBV6-5 and TRBJ2-1; 9 bases agree with TRBD1. V dropped 2 bases and J dropped 5; count of bases not matched to a gene: 7. Germline CDR1 and CDR2: MNHEY and SVGAGI. CDR3 length: 16 residues. In DNA form, the CDR3 reads TGTGCCAGCAGTTACCTACACCGGACAGGGGACAATGAGCAGTTCTTC. It is translated as CASSYLHRTGDNEQFF.

The chain employs TRBV2 and TRBJ1-2; 8 bases are a match to TRBD1. The CDR3 is 15 residues long. Looked up from germline, CDR1 is SNHLY and CDR2 is FYNNEI. The junction had 14 bases not matched to a gene; V was cut back by 0 bases and J by 14 bases. CDR3 residues: CASSEAVVRTGLPTF. The CDR3 DNA reads as TGTGCCAGCAGTGAAGCGGTTGTTCGGACAGGGCTCCCAACCTTC.

This clonotype appeared many times. The V and J genes are TRBV7-8 and TRBJ2-3, with D possibly being TRBD2 (6 bases). This CDR3 has 15 amino acids. Germline V gives CDR1 SGHVS, CDR2 FQNEAQ. With 4 bases removed from V and 5 bases from J, the gap between germline ends came to 16 bases. The DNA for the CDR3 is TGTGCCAGCAGCTCGACTAGTATTGAGGGAGATACGCAGTATTTT. Protein product: CASSSTSIEGDTQYF.

The rearrangement joins TRBV12-3 or TRBV12-4 to TRBJ2-2, with D perhaps TRBD2 (6 bases). CDR3 length: 16 residues. The V end lost 6 bases, the J end lost 5 bases, and 19 bases lay between the germline ends. The CDR3 DNA sequence: TGTGCCAGCAGATTGACGGGACTCCGATGGACCGGGGAGCTGTTTTTT. Its protein is CASRLTGLRWTGELFF.